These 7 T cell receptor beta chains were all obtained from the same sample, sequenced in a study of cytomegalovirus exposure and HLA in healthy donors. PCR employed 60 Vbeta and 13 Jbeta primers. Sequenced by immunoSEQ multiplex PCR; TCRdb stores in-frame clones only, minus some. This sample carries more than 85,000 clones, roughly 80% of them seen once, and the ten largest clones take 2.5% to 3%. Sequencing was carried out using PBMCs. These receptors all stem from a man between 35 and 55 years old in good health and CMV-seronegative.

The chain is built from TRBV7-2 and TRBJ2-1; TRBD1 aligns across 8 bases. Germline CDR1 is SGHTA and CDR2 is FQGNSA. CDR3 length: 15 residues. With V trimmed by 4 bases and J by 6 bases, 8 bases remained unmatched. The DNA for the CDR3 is TGTGCCAGCAGCTCTCCAGGGGGCGCGGGCAATGAGCAGTTCTTC. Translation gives CASSSPGGAGNEQFF.

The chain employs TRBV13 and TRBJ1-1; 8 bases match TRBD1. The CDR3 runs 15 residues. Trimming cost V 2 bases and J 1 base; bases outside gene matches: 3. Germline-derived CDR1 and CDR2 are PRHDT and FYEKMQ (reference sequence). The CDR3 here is CASSLQDRENTEAFF. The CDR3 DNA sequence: TGTGCCAGCAGCTTACAGGACAGGGAGAACACTGAAGCTTTCTTT.

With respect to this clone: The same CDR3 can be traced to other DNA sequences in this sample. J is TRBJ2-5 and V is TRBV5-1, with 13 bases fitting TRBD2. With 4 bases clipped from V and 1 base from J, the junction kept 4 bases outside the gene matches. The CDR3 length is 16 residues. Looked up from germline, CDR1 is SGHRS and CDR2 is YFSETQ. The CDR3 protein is CASSMGLAGFQETQYF. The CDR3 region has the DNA TGCGCCAGCAGCATGGGACTAGCGGGGTTCCAAGAGACCCAGTACTTC.

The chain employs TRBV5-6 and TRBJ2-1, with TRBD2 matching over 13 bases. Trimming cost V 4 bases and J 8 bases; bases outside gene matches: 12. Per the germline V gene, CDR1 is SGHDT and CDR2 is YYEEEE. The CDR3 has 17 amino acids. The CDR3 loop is CASSAQTSGGIVDEQFF. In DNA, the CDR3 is TGTGCCAGCAGCGCACAGACTAGCGGGGGGATTGTAGATGAGCAGTTCTTC.

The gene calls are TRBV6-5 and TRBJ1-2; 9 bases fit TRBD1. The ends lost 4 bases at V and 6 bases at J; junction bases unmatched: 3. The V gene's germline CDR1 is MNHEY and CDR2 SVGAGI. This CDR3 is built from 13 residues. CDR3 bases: TGTGCCAGCAGTTCGACAGGGGGTAATGGCTACACCTTC. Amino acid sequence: CASSSTGGNGYTF.

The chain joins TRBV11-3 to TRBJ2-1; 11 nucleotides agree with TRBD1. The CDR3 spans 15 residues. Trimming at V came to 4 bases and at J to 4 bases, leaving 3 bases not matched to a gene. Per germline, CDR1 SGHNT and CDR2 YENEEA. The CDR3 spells CASSSGQGGYNEQFF. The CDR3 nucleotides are TGTGCCAGCAGCTCGGGACAGGGGGGGTACAATGAGCAGTTCTTC.

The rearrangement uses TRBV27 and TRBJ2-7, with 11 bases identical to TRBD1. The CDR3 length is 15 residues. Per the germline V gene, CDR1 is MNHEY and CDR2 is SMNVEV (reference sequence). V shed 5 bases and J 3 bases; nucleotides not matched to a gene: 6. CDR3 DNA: TGTGCCAGCAGTCCCGGGACAGGGGGAGTCTACGAGCAGTACTTC. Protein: CASSPGTGGVYEQYF.